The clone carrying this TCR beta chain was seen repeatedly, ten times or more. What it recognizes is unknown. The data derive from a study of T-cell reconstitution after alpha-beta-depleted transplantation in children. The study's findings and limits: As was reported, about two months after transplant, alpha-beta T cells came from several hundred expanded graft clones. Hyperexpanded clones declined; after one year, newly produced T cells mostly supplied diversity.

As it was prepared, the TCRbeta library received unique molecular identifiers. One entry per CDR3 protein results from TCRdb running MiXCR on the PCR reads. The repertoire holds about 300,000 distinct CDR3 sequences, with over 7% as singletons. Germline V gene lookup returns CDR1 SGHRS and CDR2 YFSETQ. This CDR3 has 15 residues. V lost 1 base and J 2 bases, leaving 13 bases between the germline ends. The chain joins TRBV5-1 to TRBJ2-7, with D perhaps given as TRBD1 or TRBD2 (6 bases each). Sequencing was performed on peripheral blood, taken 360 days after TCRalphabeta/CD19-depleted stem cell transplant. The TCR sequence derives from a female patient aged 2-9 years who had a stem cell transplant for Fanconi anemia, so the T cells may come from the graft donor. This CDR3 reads CASSLTLGGPYEQYF. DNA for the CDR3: TGCGCCAGCAGCTTGACTTTAGGGGGGCCCTACGAGCAGTACTTC.